This T cell receptor (beta chain) originates from a study of T cells in localized non-small cell lung cancer (TCRdb year 2020). In the study overall: The study analyzed T cell repertoires of hundreds of early-stage NSCLC patients, comparing tumors and uninvolved tumor-adjacent lungs. The cohort consisted of around 250 treatment-naive NSCLC patients whose localized lung tumors had been resected. Of the NSCLC patients, roughly 130 were male and some 97 were female, and the mean age was roughly 61 years.

The cysteine opens and the phenylalanine closes a CDR3 of 14 amino acids. The read is trimmed to its CDR3 DNA, 42 bases read in frame from base 1. CDR1 and CDR2 were assigned from the germline V gene as SGHNT and YENEEA. The germline ends are 13 bases apart after V is trimmed by 3 bases and J by 5 bases. The paper as a whole reports these results and caveats: Because multi-region sequencing of the tumors was not done, intratumor heterogeneity could not be ruled out. Uninvolved tumor-adjacent lung showed the highest T cell clonality, higher than tumor, which suggests more focused antigenic responses in the uninvolved tumor-adjacent lung. Of the top 100 tumor clones, a median of approximately 60 were detected in paired uninvolved adjacent lung; around 27 were also among that lung's top 100. Because the study design was exploratory, TCR variables were selected using unadjusted p-values without false-discovery rate correction. Higher blood T cell density associated with longer overall survival, while higher adjacent-lung clonality associated with shorter survival.

At diagnosis, peripheral blood, uninvolved tumor-adjacent lung and tumor were collected and stored as a combination of fresh-frozen and FFPE material. This clone appeared a few times. The clone's antigen remains unknown. The input lacks base qualities; no much larger clone sits a single base away. The immunoSEQ Assay was used to sequence TCR beta CDR3 regions from DNA. The authors' analysis ran thus. T cell density was computed as TCR beta template counts normalized to usable DNA estimated by amplifying housekeeping genes. The preseqR package was used to estimate richness by extrapolating to 400,000 templates for PBMC samples and to 120,000 templates for tissue samples. Clonality was taken to be one minus Pielou's evenness. Differential abundance testing on productive amino-acid clonotypes, with a minimum total count of 5 and an alpha of 0.1, was used to identify tissue-enriched TCRs. Repertoire overlap between compartments was quantified with the Jaccard Index and Morisita Overlap Index. GLIPH grouped TCR beta CDR3s together with public tetramer-defined viral CDR3s, and a viral motif had to include at least three viral sequences and show V-gene enrichment. The table was pulled from immuneACCESS by TCRdb, which kept in-frame rearrangements only. Such tables lose some clones; where checked, under half of the loss comes from unresolved V genes, and the rest has no known cause. Clone size and the V and J calls come from that table; the DNA yielded D and trimming. This sample comprises around 5,000 clones, 30% of them detected only once. About 8.2% of the sample is held by the ten biggest clonotypes.

The sequences come from lung tumor tissue, collected before any cancer treatment. The receptor comes from a male donor aged 60 or older with stage I lung adenocarcinoma. The chain is assembled from TRBV11-3 and TRBJ1-1, with TRBD1 perhaps the D gene, on 6 matching bases. This receptor has the CDR3 CASSFDPQGTEAFF. The DNA sequence reads TGTGCCAGCAGCTTCGACCCTCAGGGGACTGAAGCTTTCTTT.